This section outlines one TCR beta chain sequence together with its context. The antigen remains undetermined. This sample stems from a study of siplizumab effects on memory and regulatory T cells. Study results and limitations: Naive T cells, seemingly more diverse than memory cells, seemed major alloresponse contributors. The drug siplizumab significantly decreased the alloreactive sequences that could be traced to unstimulated CD4+ memory cells.

V was cut by 3 bases and J by 3 bases, with 11 bases left in between. Germline V gene sequence: CDR1 LNHDA, CDR2 SQIVND (reference sequence). This CDR3 region has 15 residues. Some clones are missing from TCRdb's copy, which holds only in-frame ones; the method was immunoSEQ multiplex PCR. The sample shows more than 70,000 clones, approximately 95% of them seen only once. The source material was CD8+ T cells sorted from blood. The TCR was taken from a human donor in good health. V is TRBV19 and J is TRBJ2-2; D is uncertain. CDR3 residues: CASSMGVGDTGELFF. The CDR3 region has the DNA TGTGCCAGTAGTATGGGTGTTGGAGACACCGGGGAGCTGTTTTTT.